The 27 T cell receptor beta chains reported below all come from one sample, sequenced in a study of regulatory T cells in long-lasting Graves disease. Relying on iRepertoire HTBI primers and Arm-PCR of CDR3 regions, the team built TCR beta libraries. TCRdb itself ran the multiplex PCR reads through MiXCR, one entry per CDR3 protein. The data show roughly 400,000 distinct CDR3 sequences, about 15% seen once. The sample's time point: newly diagnosed GD, antithyroid drugs for less than 3 months. RNA isolated from PBMCs was used to make the TCR library. This sample was shared with a second study, whose subject was T cells in Graves' hyperthyroidism and ophthalmopathy.

Source: peripheral blood mononuclear cells (PBMCs), taken at new diagnosis, from a patient treated with antithyroid drugs. These receptors all come from a woman in her forties with Graves disease.

This chain links TRBV6-1 with TRBJ2-2, with D possibly TRBD1 on 6 matching bases. Germline CDR1 and CDR2: MNHNS and SASEGT. Trimming stripped 6 bases from V and 6 bases from J, with 11 bases between. This CDR3 has 13 residues. The CDR3 spells CASRDSGAGELFF. As DNA, the CDR3 is TGTGCCAGCAGAGATTCAGGGGCCGGGGAGCTGTTTTTT.

This clonotype was seen more than once but under ten times. The chain recombines TRBV28 with TRBJ1-5, with D unresolved. The V gene's germline CDR1 is MDHEN and CDR2 SYDVKM. Trimming pared 4 bases from V and 6 bases from J, leaving 13 bases between. The CDR3 covers 14 residues. The CDR3 DNA sequence: TGTGCCAGCAGTTCTCCAACAAGACCTCAGCCCCAGCATTTT. Translation: CASSSPTRPQPQHF.

Ten or more counts support this clonotype. CDR3 amino acids: CASSFGGGNSPLHF. The CDR3 coding sequence is TGTGCCAGCAGTTTCGGAGGGGGAAATTCACCCCTCCACTTT. The rearrangement uses TRBV27 and TRBJ1-6; a possible D gene is TRBD1 (6 bases). Trimming stripped 3 bases from V and 7 bases from J, with 10 bases between. Germline values: CDR1 MNHEY, CDR2 SMNVEV (reference sequence). This CDR3 contains 14 residues.

This clonotype was observed at least ten times. The genes are TRBV11-3 and TRBJ2-1; possible D gene TRBD2, 6 bases. The germline gives CDR1 SGHNT, CDR2 YENEEA. CDR3 size: 11 residues. Deletions cut 8 bases from V and 10 bases from J, with 12 bases between. CDR3 protein: CASGGMIEQFF. CDR3 DNA: TGTGCCAGCGGGGGGATGATAGAGCAGTTCTTC.

This clonotype was recorded many times. This rearrangement joins TRBV18 to TRBJ2-1; TRBD2 aligns across 7 bases. J was trimmed by 9 bases and V by 3 bases; bases with no gene match: 8. This CDR3 contains 14 residues. CDR1 and CDR2 from the germline V gene are KGHSH and LQKENI. CDR3 nucleotides: TGTGCCAGCTCACCGGGCGGGAGCGGGTTTGAGCAGTTCTTC. Protein: CASSPGGSGFEQFF.

This clonotype has at least ten counts. This rearrangement joins TRBV9 to TRBJ2-7, with D possibly TRBD2 on 5 matching bases. Deletions cut 4 bases from V and 3 bases from J, with 17 bases between. The CDR3 extends over 15 amino acids. Per the germline V gene, CDR1 is SGDLS and CDR2 is YYNGEE. DNA for the CDR3: TGTGCCAGCAGCTCCGACAACTTAGGAGGCTACGAGCAGTACTTC. Its translation is CASSSDNLGGYEQYF.

This clonotype was counted many times. V is TRBV28 and J is TRBJ2-1; weak D call: TRBD2 (5 bases). This CDR3 spans 15 amino acids. Germline CDR1 reads MDHEN; CDR2 reads SYDVKM. Trimming removed 6 bases from V and 0 bases from J, with 12 bases in between. The DNA for the CDR3 is TGTGCCAGCAGGGCAAAGCGGAGCTCCTACAATGAGCAGTTCTTC. Its protein is CASRAKRSSYNEQFF.

This clonotype appeared many times. V usage is TRBV28 and J usage is TRBJ2-3, with TRBD2 identical over 9 bases. Germline-derived CDR1 and CDR2 are MDHEN and SYDVKM. The junction had 11 bases not matched to a gene; V was cut back by 8 bases and J by 2 bases. The CDR3 spans 16 residues. CDR3 DNA sequence: TGTGCCAGCCCAGAGGCGGGAGGGAGTCCCACAGATACGCAGTATTTT. Its protein product is CASPEAGGSPTDTQYF. Looking up the rest from reference TRBV28 and TRBJ2-3 gives the full variable domain: DVKVTQSSRYLVKRTGEKVFLECVQDMDHENMFWYRQDPGLGLRLIYFSYDVKMKEKGDIPEGYSVSREKKERFSLILESASTNQTSMYLCASPEAGGSPTDTQYFGPGTRLTVL.

This clonotype was detected only a few times. The genes are TRBV11-3 and TRBJ1-3, with a possible D match to TRBD1 (6 bases). In germline, CDR1 is SGHNT, CDR2 YENEEA. Deletions cut 7 bases from V and 0 bases from J, with 19 bases between. This CDR3 is 17 amino acids long. CDR3 nucleotides: TGTGCCAGCACACGGAGCAGGGAAGGGGGCTCTGGAAACACCATATATTTT. Its translation is CASTRSREGGSGNTIYF. Together with reference TRBV11-3 and TRBJ1-3, the CDR3 gives the full variable domain: EAGVVQSPRYKIIEKKQPVAFWCNPISGHNTLYWYLQNLGQGPELLIRYENEEAVDDSQLPKDRFSAERLKGVDSTLKIQPAELGDSAVYLCASTRSREGGSGNTIYFGEGSWLTVV.

This clonotype was seen a handful of times. A clone one base away is much larger, so this may be a read error. The V and J genes are TRBV11-3 and TRBJ1-2; no clear D gene. There are 13 residues in the CDR3. CDR1 and CDR2 from the germline V gene are SGHNT and YENEEA. In DNA, the CDR3 is TGTGCCAGCAGCGAGTCCGGACCACGTCGCTACGCCTTC. It translates to CASSESGPRRYAF. Variable domain in full (rest from reference TRBV11-3 and TRBJ1-2): EAGVVQSPRYKIIEKKQPVAFWCNPISGHNTLYWYLQNLGQGPELLIRYENEEAVDDSQLPKDRFSAERLKGVDSTLKIQPAELGDSAVYLCASSESGPRRYAFGSGTRLTVV.

The gene calls are TRBV20-1 and TRBJ2-7; D tentatively fits TRBD1 or TRBD2 (5 bases each). The V and J ends lost 6 bases and 3 bases respectively, with 15 bases between them. From germline, CDR1 is DFQATT and CDR2 SNEGSKA (reference sequence). This CDR3 region has 13 residues. The DNA of the CDR3 is TGCAGTGCCGGGGCTCCGATGGGCTACGAGCAGTACTTC. Its translation is CSAGAPMGYEQYF.

The J gene is TRBJ1-6, the V gene TRBV9, with TRBD1 matching 7 bases. The germline CDR1 and CDR2 sequences are SGDLS and YYNGEE. J gave up 5 bases and V 3 bases, and 11 bases lay outside the gene matches. The CDR3 has 17 residues. CDR3 in amino acids: CASSARDSRSDNSPLHF. The CDR3 DNA follows: TGTGCCAGCAGCGCCCGGGACAGCCGATCCGATAATTCACCCCTCCACTTT.

Ten or more counts support this clonotype. The V and J genes are TRBV28 and TRBJ2-7, with D uncertain. Germline CDR1 is MDHEN and CDR2 is SYDVKM. V dropped 2 bases and J dropped 4 bases, with 3 bases sitting between them. The CDR3 extends over 11 amino acids. CDR3 region: CASSLQYEQYF. In nucleotides, the CDR3 is TGTGCCAGCAGTTTACAGTACGAGCAGTACTTC.

For the CDR3, the DNA is TGTGCCAGCAGTTGGGCCGGAGCCCAAGAGACCCAGTACTTC. Its protein is CASSWAGAQETQYF. V and J are TRBV2 and TRBJ2-5; D uncertain. Germline CDR1 is SNHLY and CDR2 is FYNNEI. The length of the CDR3 is 14 residues. Trimming took 5 bases from V and 1 from J, leaving 11 bases between them.

This clonotype was seen at least ten times. The chain combines TRBV12-3 or TRBV12-4 with TRBJ2-3; perhaps TRBD1 as D (5 bases). V lost 5 bases and J 4 bases, leaving 19 bases between the germline ends. The CDR3 is made up of 16 amino acids. The DNA of the CDR3 is TGTGCCAGCAGTCCAGGCGGAGTAGGGGTCGCAGATACGCAGTATTTT. Translated: CASSPGGVGVADTQYF.

This clonotype was seen more than once but under ten times. The V call is TRBV20-1, the J call TRBJ2-7; the match to TRBD2 covers 7 bases. The V and J ends lost 0 bases and 1 base, in that order; junction bases with no gene match: 6. CDR1 is DFQATT and CDR2 is SNEGSKA in the germline V gene (reference sequence). This CDR3 has 15 amino acids. In DNA, the CDR3 is TGCAGTGCTAGAGATGGGGAGCGGGGATCCTACGAGCAGTACTTC. Protein product: CSARDGERGSYEQYF.

In its sample, this clonotype was seen many times. This chain joins TRBV19 and TRBJ2-7, with D unresolved. The germline V gene encodes CDR1 LNHDA and CDR2 SQIVND (reference sequence). V lost 7 bases and J 3 bases, leaving 10 bases between the germline ends. The CDR3 consists of 12 residues. This chain's CDR3 is CASTSNNYEQYF. CDR3 coding DNA: TGTGCCAGTACCTCGAACAACTACGAGCAGTACTTC.

This clonotype was detected ten times or more. The CDR3 sequence is CSANSRLAGSYNEQFF. CDR3 bases: TGCAGTGCTAATTCCCGACTAGCGGGATCCTACAATGAGCAGTTCTTC. The V gene is TRBV20-1, the J gene TRBJ2-1; TRBD2 matches at 11 bases. From germline, CDR1 is DFQATT and CDR2 SNEGSKA (reference sequence). J lost 1 base, V lost 4 bases, and 6 bases had no gene match. The length of the CDR3 is 16 residues.

This clonotype was detected ten times or more. This chain uses TRBV6-1 with TRBJ1-1; 8 nucleotides line up with TRBD1. Unmatched junction bases numbered 11, after V lost 7 bases and J lost 4 bases. The CDR3 has 15 residues. Germline V gene data show CDR1 as MNHNS and CDR2 as SASEGT. CDR3 nucleotides: TGTGCCAGCACAATGGACAGGGAGGATTCCACTGAAGCTTTCTTT. Its translation: CASTMDREDSTEAFF.

This rearrangement joins TRBV3-1 to TRBJ2-1; 8 nucleotides align to TRBD2. Germline V gene data show CDR1 as LGHDT and CDR2 as YNNKEL (reference sequence). V was clipped by 0 bases and J by 5 bases; unmatched bases: 12. The CDR3 runs to 18 residues. Here the CDR3 reads CASSQDSGPSGSHNEQFF. CDR3 DNA sequence: TGTGCCAGCAGCCAAGATTCTGGACCCAGCGGGAGCCACAATGAGCAGTTCTTC.

The chain has TRBV4-3 and TRBJ2-1, with 9 positions matching TRBD2. The junction had 3 bases not matched to a gene; V was cut back by 0 bases and J by 6 bases. Looked up from germline, CDR1 is LGHNA and CDR2 is YSLEER. The CDR3 runs to 15 residues. As DNA, the CDR3 is TGCGCCAGCAGCCAAGATAGGGGACTAGCCAATGAGCAGTTCTTC. It translates to CASSQDRGLANEQFF.

The chain's CDR3 is CASSQETVDTDTQYF. DNA of the CDR3: TGCGCCAGCAGCCAGGAGACAGTGGACACAGATACGCAGTATTTT. V and J are TRBV4-1 and TRBJ2-3, with D perhaps matching TRBD1 (5 bases). CDR1 is MGHRA, CDR2 YSYEKL, per germline. V lost 3 bases and J 2 bases, leaving 12 bases between the germline ends. This CDR3 has 15 amino acids.

This clonotype was detected a few times. The chain links TRBV7-2 to TRBJ2-4; 12 positions match TRBD2. J gave up 6 bases and V 1 base, and 4 bases lay outside the gene matches. Germline V lookup: CDR1 SGHTA, CDR2 FQGNSA. The CDR3 loop spans 16 amino acids. The DNA for the CDR3 is TGTGCCAGCAGCTTAGGGCTAGCGGGAGGGCGAAACATTCAGTACTTC. Translated, it gives CASSLGLAGGRNIQYF. Using reference TRBV7-2 and TRBJ2-4 for the parts outside the CDR3, the full variable domain is GAGVSQSPSNKVTEKGKDVELRCDPISGHTALYWYRQSLGQGLEFLIYFQGNSAPDKSGLPSDRFSAERTGGSVSTLTIQRTQQEDSAVYLCASSLGLAGGRNIQYFGAGTRLSVL.

This clonotype has at least ten counts. The chain is built from TRBV28 and TRBJ1-1; D is perhaps TRBD1 (5 bases). Germline lookup yields CDR1 MDHEN and CDR2 SYDVKM. Deletions cut 6 bases from V and 5 bases from J, with 13 bases between. The CDR3 is made up of 13 amino acids. CDR3 sequence (DNA): TGTGCCAGCAGGCAGGCCGGGGGTACTGAAGCTTTCTTT. It translates to CASRQAGGTEAFF.

This clonotype has a handful of counts. This rearrangement joins TRBV10-3 to TRBJ2-1; D is possibly TRBD1 or TRBD2 (6 bases each). CDR1 ENHRY and CDR2 SYGVKD come from the germline V gene. Trimming took off 7 bases at V and 3 bases at J, with 13 bases between the two ends. This CDR3 has 14 residues. DNA of the CDR3: TGTGCCATCACTCCGGGGGCGAACTACAATGAGCAGTTCTTC. Its protein is CAITPGANYNEQFF.

This clonotype was seen ten or more times. The rearrangement joins TRBV28 to TRBJ1-1; TRBD1 might be the D (5 bases). Germline V lookup: CDR1 MDHEN, CDR2 SYDVKM. The V end lost 0 bases, the J end lost 6 bases, and 20 bases lay between the germline ends. The CDR3 consists of 17 residues. Here the CDR3 reads CASSLWALRGGGSEAFF. The CDR3 DNA reads TGTGCCAGCAGTTTATGGGCCCTAAGGGGAGGAGGCTCTGAAGCTTTCTTT.

This clonotype was seen ten or more times. The gene calls are TRBV28 and TRBJ1-4; perhaps TRBD1 as D (5 bases). CDR3 length: 15 residues. Deletions cut 6 bases from V and 1 base from J, with 12 bases between. CDR1 is MDHEN and CDR2 is SYDVKM in the germline V gene. The CDR3 DNA is TGTGCCAGCAGAACATACAGGAAAACTAATGAAAAACTGTTTTTT. Protein product: CASRTYRKTNEKLFF.